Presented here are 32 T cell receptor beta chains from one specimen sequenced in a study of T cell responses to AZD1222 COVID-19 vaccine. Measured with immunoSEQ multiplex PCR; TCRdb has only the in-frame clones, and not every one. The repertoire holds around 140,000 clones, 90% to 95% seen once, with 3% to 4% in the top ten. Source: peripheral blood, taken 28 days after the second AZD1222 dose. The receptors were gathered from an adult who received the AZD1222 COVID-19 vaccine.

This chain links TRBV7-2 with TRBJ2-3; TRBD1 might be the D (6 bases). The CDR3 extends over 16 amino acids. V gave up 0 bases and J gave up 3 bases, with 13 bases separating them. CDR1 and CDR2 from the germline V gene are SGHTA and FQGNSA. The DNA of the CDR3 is TGTGCCAGCAGCTTAGCGATGGGGGCAGGTACAGATACGCAGTATTTT. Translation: CASSLAMGAGTDTQYF.

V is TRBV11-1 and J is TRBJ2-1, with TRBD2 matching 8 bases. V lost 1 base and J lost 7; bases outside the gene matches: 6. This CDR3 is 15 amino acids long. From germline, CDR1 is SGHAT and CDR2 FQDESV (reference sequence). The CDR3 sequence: CASSLGSGGGNEQFF. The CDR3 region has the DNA TGTGCCAGCAGCTTAGGGTCGGGAGGGGGAAATGAGCAGTTCTTC.

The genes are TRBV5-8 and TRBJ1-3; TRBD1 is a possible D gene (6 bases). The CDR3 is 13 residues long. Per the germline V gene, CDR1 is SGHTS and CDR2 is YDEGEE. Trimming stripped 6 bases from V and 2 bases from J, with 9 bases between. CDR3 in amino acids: CASKDRPGNTIYF. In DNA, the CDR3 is TGTGCCAGCAAAGACAGGCCTGGAAACACCATATATTTT. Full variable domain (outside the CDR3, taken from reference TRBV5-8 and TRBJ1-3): EAGVTQSPTHLIKTRGQQATLRCSPISGHTSVYWYQQALGLGLQFLLWYDEGEERNRGNFPPRFSGRQFPNYSSELNVNALELEDSALYLCASKDRPGNTIYFGEGSWLTVV.

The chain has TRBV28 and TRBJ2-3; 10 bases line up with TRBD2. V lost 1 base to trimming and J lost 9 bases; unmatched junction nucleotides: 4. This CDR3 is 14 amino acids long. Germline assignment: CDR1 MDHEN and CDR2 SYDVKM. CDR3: CASSLSGLATTQYF. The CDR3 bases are TGTGCCAGCAGTTTATCGGGACTAGCGACAACGCAGTATTTT.

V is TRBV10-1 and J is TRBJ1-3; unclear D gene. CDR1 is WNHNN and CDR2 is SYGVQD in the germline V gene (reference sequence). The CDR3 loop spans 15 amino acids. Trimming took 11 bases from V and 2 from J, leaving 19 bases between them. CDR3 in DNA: TGCGCCCCGAACCCGCCAGGTCCTCCTGGAAACACCATATATTTT. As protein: CAPNPPGPPGNTIYF.

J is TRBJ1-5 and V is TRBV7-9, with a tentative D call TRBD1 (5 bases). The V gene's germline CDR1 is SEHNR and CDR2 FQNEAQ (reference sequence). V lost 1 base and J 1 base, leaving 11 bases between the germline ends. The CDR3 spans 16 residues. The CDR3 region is CASSLGAGRSNQPQHF. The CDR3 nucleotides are TGTGCCAGCAGCTTAGGGGCAGGGAGAAGCAATCAGCCCCAGCATTTT.

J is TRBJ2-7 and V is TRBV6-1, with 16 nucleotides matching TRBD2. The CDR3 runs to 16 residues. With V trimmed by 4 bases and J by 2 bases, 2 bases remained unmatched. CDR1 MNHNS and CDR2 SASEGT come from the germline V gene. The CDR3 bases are TGTGCCAGCAGTGGCGGGACTAGCGGGAGGGCCTACGAGCAGTACTTC. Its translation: CASSGGTSGRAYEQYF.

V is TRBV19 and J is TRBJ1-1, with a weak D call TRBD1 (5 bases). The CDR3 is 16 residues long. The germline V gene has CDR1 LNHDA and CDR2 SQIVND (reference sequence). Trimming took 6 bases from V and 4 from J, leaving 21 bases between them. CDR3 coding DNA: TGTGCCAGTAGGCAGGGCGGCAGGGAAAGGGGCACTGAAGCTTTCTTT. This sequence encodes CASRQGGRERGTEAFF.

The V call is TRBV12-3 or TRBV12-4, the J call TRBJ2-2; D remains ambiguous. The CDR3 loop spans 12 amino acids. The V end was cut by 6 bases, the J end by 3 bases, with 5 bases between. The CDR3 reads CASRKDTGELFF. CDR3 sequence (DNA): TGTGCCAGCAGAAAAGACACCGGGGAGCTGTTTTTT.

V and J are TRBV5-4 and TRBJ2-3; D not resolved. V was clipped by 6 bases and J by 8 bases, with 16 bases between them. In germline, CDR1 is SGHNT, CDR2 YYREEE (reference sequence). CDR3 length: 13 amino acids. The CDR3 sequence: CASTLDRGGTQYF. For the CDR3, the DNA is TGTGCCAGCACCCTGGACCGCGGTGGTACGCAGTATTTT.

The CDR3 DNA reads TGTGCCAGCAGCTTGCCCCCCGGGACAGCTTACTCTGGGGCCAACGTCCTGACTTTC. As protein: CASSLPPGTAYSGANVLTF. The chain joins TRBV7-9 to TRBJ2-6; 7 bases align to TRBD1. V shed 3 bases, J shed 0 bases, and the junction held 11 bases outside the gene matches. Germline lookup yields CDR1 SEHNR and CDR2 FQNEAQ (reference sequence). The length of the CDR3 is 19 residues.

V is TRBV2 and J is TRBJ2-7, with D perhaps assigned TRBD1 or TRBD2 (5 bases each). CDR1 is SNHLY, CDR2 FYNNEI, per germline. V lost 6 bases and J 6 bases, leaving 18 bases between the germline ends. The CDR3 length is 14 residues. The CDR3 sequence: CASRQTSFGGEQYF. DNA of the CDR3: TGTGCCAGCAGGCAAACCTCATTTGGGGGCGAGCAGTACTTC.

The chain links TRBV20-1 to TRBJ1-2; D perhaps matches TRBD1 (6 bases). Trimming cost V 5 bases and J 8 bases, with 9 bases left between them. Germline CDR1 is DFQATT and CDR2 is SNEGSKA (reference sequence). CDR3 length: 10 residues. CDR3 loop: CSAHRVGYTF. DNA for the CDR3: TGCAGTGCTCACAGGGTCGGCTACACCTTC.

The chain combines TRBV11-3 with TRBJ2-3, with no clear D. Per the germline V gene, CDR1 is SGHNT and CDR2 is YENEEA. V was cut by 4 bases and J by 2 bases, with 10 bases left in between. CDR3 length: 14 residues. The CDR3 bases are TGTGCCAGCAGCTCCTTCGCGGCCACAGATACGCAGTATTTT. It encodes CASSSFAATDTQYF.

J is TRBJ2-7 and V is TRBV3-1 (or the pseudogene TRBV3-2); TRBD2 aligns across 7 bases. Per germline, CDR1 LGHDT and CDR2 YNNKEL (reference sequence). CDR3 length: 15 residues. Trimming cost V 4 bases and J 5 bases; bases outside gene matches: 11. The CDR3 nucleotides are TGTGCCAGCAGCCCCTGGGGGGAGGGCCGGGACGAGCAGTACTTC. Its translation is CASSPWGEGRDEQYF.

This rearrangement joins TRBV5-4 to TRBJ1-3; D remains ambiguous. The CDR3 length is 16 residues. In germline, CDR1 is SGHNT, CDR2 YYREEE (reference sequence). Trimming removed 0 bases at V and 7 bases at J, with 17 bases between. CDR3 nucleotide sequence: TGTGCCAGCAGCTTGGTTGGAGGGAAGAGGGTCAACACCATATATTTT. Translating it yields CASSLVGGKRVNTIYF.

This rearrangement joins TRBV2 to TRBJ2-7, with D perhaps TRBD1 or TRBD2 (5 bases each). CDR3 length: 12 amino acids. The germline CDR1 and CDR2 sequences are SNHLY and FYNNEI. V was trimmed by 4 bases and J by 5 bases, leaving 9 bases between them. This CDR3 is CASSVLGDEQYF. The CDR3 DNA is TGTGCCAGCAGTGTACTAGGGGACGAGCAGTACTTC.

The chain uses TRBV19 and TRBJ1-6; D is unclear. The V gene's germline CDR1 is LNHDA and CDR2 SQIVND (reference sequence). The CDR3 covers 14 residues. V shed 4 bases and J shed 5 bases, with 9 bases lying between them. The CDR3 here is CASSRTADNSPLHF. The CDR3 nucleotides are TGTGCCAGTAGTAGGACGGCCGATAATTCACCCCTCCACTTT.

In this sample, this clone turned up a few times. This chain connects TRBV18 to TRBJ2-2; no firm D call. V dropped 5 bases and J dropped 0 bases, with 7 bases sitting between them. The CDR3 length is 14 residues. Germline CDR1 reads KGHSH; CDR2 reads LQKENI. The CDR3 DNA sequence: TGTGCCAGCTCAAGCTGGACGAACACCGGGGAGCTGTTTTTT. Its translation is CASSSWTNTGELFF.

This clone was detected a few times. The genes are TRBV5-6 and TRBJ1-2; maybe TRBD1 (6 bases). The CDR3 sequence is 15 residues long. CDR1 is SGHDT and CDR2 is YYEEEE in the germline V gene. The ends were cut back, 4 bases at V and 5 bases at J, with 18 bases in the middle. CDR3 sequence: CASSRLNRESYGYTF. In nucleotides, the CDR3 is TGTGCCAGCAGCCGATTAAACAGGGAATCTTATGGCTACACCTTC.

The CDR3 reads CASSYDGFDGYTF. In DNA form, the CDR3 reads TGTGCCAGCAGTTACGATGGGTTCGATGGCTACACCTTC. The rearrangement links TRBV6-5 to TRBJ1-2; unclear D gene. CDR1 and CDR2 (germline): MNHEY, SVGAGI. The CDR3 is 13 amino acids. V lost 2 bases and J 6 bases, leaving 10 bases between the germline ends.

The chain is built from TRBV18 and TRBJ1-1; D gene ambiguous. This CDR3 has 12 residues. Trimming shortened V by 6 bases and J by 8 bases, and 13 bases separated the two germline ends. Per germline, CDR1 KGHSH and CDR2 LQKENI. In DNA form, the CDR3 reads TGTGCCAGCTCTCCTAACGCGGGGGAAGCTTTCTTT. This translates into CASSPNAGEAFF.

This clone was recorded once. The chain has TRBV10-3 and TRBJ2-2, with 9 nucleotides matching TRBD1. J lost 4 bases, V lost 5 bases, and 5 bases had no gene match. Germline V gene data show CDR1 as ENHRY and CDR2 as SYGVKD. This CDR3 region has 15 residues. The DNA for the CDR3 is TGTGCCATCAGTCAACAGGGGGCGGCCACCGGGGAGCTGTTTTTT. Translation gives CAISQQGAATGELFF.

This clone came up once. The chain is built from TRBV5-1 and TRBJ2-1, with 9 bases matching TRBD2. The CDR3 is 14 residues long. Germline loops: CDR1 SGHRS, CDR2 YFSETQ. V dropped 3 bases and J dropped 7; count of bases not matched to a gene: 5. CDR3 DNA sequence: TGCGCCAGCAGCTGGGGACTAGCCTTAAATGAGCAGTTCTTC. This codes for CASSWGLALNEQFF. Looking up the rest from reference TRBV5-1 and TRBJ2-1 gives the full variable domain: KAGVTQTPRYLIKTRGQQVTLSCSPISGHRSVSWYQQTPGQGLQFLFEYFSETQRNKGNFPGRFSGRQFSNSRSEMNVSTLELGDSALYLCASSWGLALNEQFFGPGTRLTVL.

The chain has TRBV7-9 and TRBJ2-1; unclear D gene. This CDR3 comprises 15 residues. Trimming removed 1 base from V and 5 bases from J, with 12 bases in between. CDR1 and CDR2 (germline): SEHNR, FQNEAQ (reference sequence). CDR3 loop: CASSLVLGNDNEQFF. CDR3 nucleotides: TGTGCCAGCAGCTTAGTTTTGGGGAACGACAATGAGCAGTTCTTC.

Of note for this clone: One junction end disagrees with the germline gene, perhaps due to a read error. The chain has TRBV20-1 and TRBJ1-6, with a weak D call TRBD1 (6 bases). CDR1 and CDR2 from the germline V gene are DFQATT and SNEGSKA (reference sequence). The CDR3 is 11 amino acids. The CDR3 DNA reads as TGCAGTGCACCTGACAGACAGGCCGGCTACTTT. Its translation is CSAPDRQAGYF.

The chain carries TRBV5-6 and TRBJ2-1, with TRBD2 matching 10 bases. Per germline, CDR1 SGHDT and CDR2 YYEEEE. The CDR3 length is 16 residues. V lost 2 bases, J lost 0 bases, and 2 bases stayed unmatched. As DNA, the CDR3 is TGTGCCAGCAGCTTAAGACTAGCGGGCTCCTACAATGAGCAGTTCTTC. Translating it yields CASSLRLAGSYNEQFF. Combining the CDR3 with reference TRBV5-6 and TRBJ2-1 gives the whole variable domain DAGVTQSPTHLIKTRGQQVTLRCSPKSGHDTVSWYQQALGQGPQFIFQYYEEEERQRGNFPDRFSGHQFPNYSSELNVNALLLGDSALYLCASSLRLAGSYNEQFFGPGTRLTVL.

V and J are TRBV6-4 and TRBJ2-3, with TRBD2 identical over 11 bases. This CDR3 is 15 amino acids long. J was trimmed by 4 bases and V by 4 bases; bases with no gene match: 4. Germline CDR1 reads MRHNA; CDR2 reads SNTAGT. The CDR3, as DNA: TGTGCCAGCAGTGCACTAGCGGGAGAATCAGATACGCAGTATTTT. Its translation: CASSALAGESDTQYF.

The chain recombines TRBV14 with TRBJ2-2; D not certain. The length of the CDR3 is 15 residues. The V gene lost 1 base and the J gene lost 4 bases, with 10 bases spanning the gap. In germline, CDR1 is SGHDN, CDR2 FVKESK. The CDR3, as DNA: TGTGCCAGCAGCCAAGGTGTCAGGCGCACCGGGGAGCTGTTTTTT. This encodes CASSQGVRRTGELFF.

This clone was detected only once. The CDR3 loop reads CASSLLGTHEQYF. The DNA for the CDR3 is TGTGCCAGCAGCTTACTTGGTACCCACGAGCAGTACTTC. V gene TRBV7-9 combines with J gene TRBJ2-7; the D is unclear. Germline values: CDR1 SEHNR, CDR2 FQNEAQ (reference sequence). CDR3 length: 13 amino acids. The V end was cut by 2 bases, the J end by 5 bases, with 10 bases between.

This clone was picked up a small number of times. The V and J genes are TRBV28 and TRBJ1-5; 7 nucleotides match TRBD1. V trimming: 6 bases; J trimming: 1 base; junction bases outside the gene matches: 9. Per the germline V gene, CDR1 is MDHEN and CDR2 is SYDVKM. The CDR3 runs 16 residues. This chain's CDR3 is CASRRNRGGSNQPQHF. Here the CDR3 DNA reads TGTGCCAGCAGACGTAACAGGGGCGGCAGCAATCAGCCCCAGCATTTT.

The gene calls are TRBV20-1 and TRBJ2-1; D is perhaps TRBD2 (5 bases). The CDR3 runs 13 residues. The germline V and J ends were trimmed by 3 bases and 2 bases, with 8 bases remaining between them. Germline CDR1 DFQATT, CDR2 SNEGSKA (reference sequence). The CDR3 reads CSASARAYNEQFF. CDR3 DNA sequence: TGCAGTGCTAGTGCGCGGGCCTACAATGAGCAGTTCTTC.